The clone carrying this T cell receptor beta chain was counted once. The CDR3 consists of 13 residues. Trimming cost V 3 bases and J 1 base, with 6 bases left between them. Per germline, CDR1 SGHNT and CDR2 YENEEA. This specimen comes from a study of cytomegalovirus exposure and HLA in healthy donors. Study details: Earlier sequencing of approximately 180 million T cells yielded under 120 million unique TCR beta sequences.

It was with 60 Vbeta and 13 Jbeta primers that the PCR ran. Clones were sequenced by immunoSEQ multiplex PCR, and TCRdb holds only the in-frame ones, with some missing. The repertoire holds 100,000 to 150,000 clones, with over 65% as singletons. Material: PBMCs. The receptor comes from a middle-aged man in good health and CMV-seropositive. This chain connects TRBV11-3 to TRBJ1-1; no clear D gene. The CDR3, as DNA: TGTGCCAGCAGCTTCTGGCCGAACACTGAAGCTTTCTTT. Residues: CASSFWPNTEAFF.